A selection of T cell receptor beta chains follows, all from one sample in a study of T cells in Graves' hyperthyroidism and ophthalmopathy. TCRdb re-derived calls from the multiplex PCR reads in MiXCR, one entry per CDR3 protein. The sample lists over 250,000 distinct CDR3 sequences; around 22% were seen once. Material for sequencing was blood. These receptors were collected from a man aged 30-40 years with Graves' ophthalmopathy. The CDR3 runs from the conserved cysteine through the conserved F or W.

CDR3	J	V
CASSYLAANDEQFF	TRBJ2-1	TRBV6-5
CASSPGTGTSPLHF	TRBJ1-6	TRBV28
CASSSRPGTGKGEKLFF	TRBJ1-4	TRBV12-3/TRBV12-4
CATSDPGDGPNSPLHF	TRBJ1-6	TRBV24-1
CASTSRGYGYTF	TRBJ1-2	TRBV12-3/TRBV12-4
CASAGGFTSEQFF	TRBJ2-1	TRBV7-6
CASSERDQPQHF	TRBJ1-5	TRBV19
CATGLQNSPLHF	TRBJ1-6	TRBV2
CASSIVRQGWETQYF	TRBJ2-5	TRBV19
CASSPTARGSPLHF	TRBJ1-6	TRBV11-2
CASSSTLASGELFF	TRBJ2-2	TRBV7-6
CASSSGPHEEQYF	TRBJ2-7	TRBV7-2
CASSIDRVGQPQHF	TRBJ1-5	TRBV19
CAEERETLNQETQYF	TRBJ2-5	TRBV25-1
CASSYGFGLAGAGELFF	TRBJ2-2	TRBV6-2/TRBV6-3
CASTVPTGRTEAFF	TRBJ1-1	TRBV28
CASSYSTSGQETQYF	TRBJ2-5	TRBV6-6
CASSSWGSTNEKLFF	TRBJ1-4	TRBV9
CATRKGLDQPQHF	TRBJ1-5	TRBV15
CASSEVTGILTEAFF	TRBJ1-1	TRBV2
CAWSRQGGNQPQHF	TRBJ1-5	TRBV30
CASSYSIPGSSYNEQFF	TRBJ2-1	TRBV6-6
CASSPGISGYEQYF	TRBJ2-7	TRBV7-9
CSLQGVRTYEQYF	TRBJ2-7	TRBV20-1
CASSFRVAGTSTDTQYF	TRBJ2-3	TRBV5-5
CASSFSTASVNSPLHF	TRBJ1-6	TRBV19
CASSLAGVFQETQYF	TRBJ2-5	TRBV7-8
CASSLAGGLSDTQYF	TRBJ2-3	TRBV7-9
CASRALPGQGMGNQPQHF	TRBJ1-5	TRBV6-1
CASSPGLAVGTQYF	TRBJ2-3	TRBV4-2
CASSSRGKGSGNTIYF	TRBJ1-3	TRBV11-3
CASSHGTHSGELFF	TRBJ2-2	TRBV3-1
CSVVEETQYF	TRBJ2-5	TRBV29-1
CASSWDLHNEQFF	TRBJ2-1	TRBV12-3/TRBV12-4
CASSPAEGRKKLFF	TRBJ1-4	TRBV18
CASSQDRGLATEAFF	TRBJ1-1	TRBV3-1